Following are 18 T cell receptor beta chains from one sample sequenced in a study of cytomegalovirus exposure and HLA in healthy donors. The PCR contained 60 Vbeta and 13 Jbeta primers. Clones were read by immunoSEQ multiplex PCR, and TCRdb kept only the in-frame ones, dropping some. The sample shows 65,000 to 95,000 clones, and about 4.6% sits with its ten largest clones. The material sequenced was PBMCs. The receptors come from a man aged 25 to 45 in good health and CMV-seronegative.

The V gene is TRBV7-3, the J gene TRBJ2-1; the match to TRBD2 covers 9 bases. Trimming cost V 7 bases and J 7 bases; bases outside gene matches: 11. CDR1 is SGHTA, CDR2 FQGTGA, per germline. The CDR3 consists of 15 residues. The CDR3 here is CASNFGGRAGNEQFF. CDR3 DNA: TGTGCCAGCAACTTCGGCGGGAGGGCCGGAAATGAGCAGTTCTTC. Full variable domain (rest looked up from reference TRBV7-3 and TRBJ2-1): GAGVSQTPSNKVTEKGKYVELRCDPISGHTALYWYRQSLGQGPEFLIYFQGTGAADDSGLPNDRFFAVRPEGSVSTLKIQRTERGDSAVYLCASNFGGRAGNEQFFGPGTRLTVL.

The chain employs TRBV5-1 and TRBJ1-1; D is ambiguous. V dropped 0 bases and J dropped 7 bases, with 19 bases sitting between them. Germline CDR1 SGHRS, CDR2 YFSETQ. The CDR3 runs 16 residues. The CDR3 sequence is CASSLAASLVPLEAFF. Written as DNA, the CDR3 is TGCGCCAGCAGCTTGGCGGCTAGCTTAGTGCCCCTTGAAGCTTTCTTT.

V usage is TRBV6-1 and J usage is TRBJ2-7; 8 bases match TRBD1. The CDR3 consists of 15 residues. V gave up 1 base and J gave up 7 bases; unmatched junction bases: 9. Germline V gene sequence: CDR1 MNHNS, CDR2 SASEGT. The CDR3: CASSEDAGGEGEQYF. The CDR3 DNA reads as TGTGCCAGCAGTGAAGACGCAGGGGGCGAGGGGGAGCAGTACTTC.

The V call is TRBV9, the J call TRBJ1-3; 8 nucleotides align to TRBD1. This CDR3 has 18 amino acids. Trimming at V came to 0 bases and at J to 2 bases, leaving 10 bases not matched to a gene. Germline V gene data show CDR1 as SGDLS and CDR2 as YYNGEE. In DNA form, the CDR3 reads TGTGCCAGCAGCGTAGCCTTGCAGGGGGCTTTTCCTGGAAACACCATATATTTT. As protein: CASSVALQGAFPGNTIYF.

V usage is TRBV4-1 and J usage is TRBJ1-2, with TRBD1 matching 8 bases. Losses at the gene ends were 0 bases for V and 7 bases for J; bases not matched to a gene: 16. Germline lookup yields CDR1 MGHRA and CDR2 YSYEKL. This CDR3 has 18 residues. Here the CDR3 reads CASSQDGQGFGFRIGYTF. The DNA of the CDR3 is TGCGCCAGCAGCCAAGATGGACAGGGTTTTGGGTTCAGAATTGGCTACACCTTC.

V and J are TRBV7-9 and TRBJ2-3, with 8 bases aligning to TRBD2. With 5 bases clipped from V and 0 bases from J, the junction kept 16 bases outside the gene matches. Germline V CDR1 and CDR2: SEHNR, FQNEAQ (reference sequence). The CDR3 runs 19 residues. In DNA form, the CDR3 reads TGTGCCAGCAGCCTACCCGTGGGACTAGGGATCCCTAGCACAGATACGCAGTATTTT. Its protein is CASSLPVGLGIPSTDTQYF.

V gene TRBV6-5 combines with J gene TRBJ1-2; D is perhaps TRBD1 (6 bases). The CDR3 runs to 14 residues. From germline, CDR1 is MNHEY and CDR2 SVGAGI. Trimming took off 3 bases at V and 8 bases at J, with 16 bases between the two ends. CDR3 in amino acids: CASSYRGNLRGYTF. In DNA, the CDR3 is TGTGCCAGCAGTTATAGGGGGAATCTAAGGGGCTACACCTTC.

This clone is identified as medium-sized from frequency. V and J are TRBV6-1 and TRBJ2-1, with 7 nucleotides matching TRBD1. Looked up from germline, CDR1 is MNHNS and CDR2 is SASEGT. The CDR3 is 15 residues long. The V gene end was trimmed by 1 base and the J gene end by 0 bases; junction bases not matched to a gene: 0. DNA of the CDR3: TGTGCCAGCAGTGAAGGACAGGGCTCCTACAATGAGCAGTTCTTC. Protein: CASSEGQGSYNEQFF.

This CDR3 is CASSAGTGFNEKLFF. In DNA form, the CDR3 reads TGTGCCAGCAGCGCAGGGACAGGGTTTAATGAAAAACTGTTTTTT. This rearrangement joins TRBV21-1 to TRBJ1-4; TRBD1 is taken as the D call from the table, unchecked against the DNA. TRBV21-1 is a documented pseudogene. This CDR3 has 15 amino acids.

The chain links TRBV5-4 to TRBJ2-1; no definite D call. Looked up from germline, CDR1 is SGHNT and CDR2 is YYREEE (reference sequence). V lost 0 bases and J lost 3, with 4 bases in between. The CDR3 contains 13 residues. The CDR3 reads CASSLGSYNEQFF. CDR3 DNA sequence: TGTGCCAGCAGCTTGGGCAGCTACAATGAGCAGTTCTTC.

The genes are TRBV29-1 and TRBJ1-5; D gene unclear. CDR3 length: 13 residues. From germline, CDR1 is SQVTM and CDR2 ANQGSEA. The V end was cut by 4 bases, the J end by 7 bases, with 14 bases between. In DNA, the CDR3 is TGCAGCGTTGTGGTGGACTTCCAACAGCCCCAGCATTTT. As protein: CSVVVDFQQPQHF.

V and J are TRBV30 and TRBJ2-7; 11 nucleotides line up with TRBD2. J lost 6 bases, V lost 2 bases, and 9 bases had no gene match. The CDR3 has 15 residues. CDR1 is GTSNPN and CDR2 is SVGIG in the germline V gene (reference sequence). CDR3 nucleotides: TGTGCCTGGAGTAGTATAGCGGGAGGGTTCGGCGAGCAGTACTTC. This gives the protein CAWSSIAGGFGEQYF.

The chain joins TRBV4-3 to TRBJ1-2, with TRBD1 matching 7 bases. V trimming: 0 bases; J trimming: 4 bases; junction bases outside the gene matches: 11. CDR3 length: 17 amino acids. CDR1 is LGHNA, CDR2 YSLEER, per germline. The CDR3 sequence is CASSQEGAGGASYGYTF. CDR3 coding DNA: TGCGCCAGCAGCCAAGAGGGGGCAGGGGGAGCGTCCTATGGCTACACCTTC.

The chain carries TRBV2 and TRBJ1-2; D not resolved. CDR3 length: 12 residues. V was clipped by 6 bases and J by 11 bases, with 16 bases between them. Germline assignment: CDR1 SNHLY and CDR2 FYNNEI. The CDR3 region is CASSPAEWRYTF. CDR3 coding DNA: TGTGCCAGCAGCCCCGCGGAGTGGAGGTACACCTTC.

The chain carries TRBV2 and TRBJ1-4, with 9 bases that match TRBD1. Unmatched junction bases numbered 9, after V lost 4 bases and J lost 6 bases. The CDR3 totals 16 residues. Germline assignment: CDR1 SNHLY and CDR2 FYNNEI. The CDR3 DNA is TGTGCCAGCAGTGTCGGGGACAGGGAGGCGGATGAAAAACTGTTTTTT. It specifies CASSVGDREADEKLFF.

This chain joins TRBV5-4 and TRBJ1-2; D is possibly TRBD1 (6 bases). Trimming took 3 bases from V and 7 from J, leaving 13 bases between them. This CDR3 has 13 residues. Germline lookup yields CDR1 SGHNT and CDR2 YYREEE (reference sequence). CDR3 protein: CASSSLGAGGYTF. The CDR3 nucleotides are TGTGCCAGCAGCTCGCTGGGGGCCGGTGGCTACACCTTC.

This chain joins TRBV18 and TRBJ2-5; TRBD2 matches 7 bases. Germline V CDR1 and CDR2: KGHSH, LQKENI. The V segment lost 0 bases and the J segment 4 bases; nucleotides outside the gene matches: 5. The CDR3 extends over 15 amino acids. The CDR3 DNA is TGTGCCAGCTCACCACCGGGGGGGAGTGGAGAGACCCAGTACTTC. It specifies CASSPPGGSGETQYF.

Of note for this clone: Without the conserved terminal phenylalanine or tryptophan, this CDR3 likely stems from a read error. It is unclear where the CDR3 begins or ends on the DNA, so no DNA is shown, and the CDR3 is as TCRdb lists it. V gene TRBV4-1 combines with J gene TRBJ1-2; the table's D call of TRBD1 was not tested on the DNA. The germline V gene encodes CDR1 MGHRA and CDR2 YSYEKL. Counting both end residues, the CDR3 totals 15 amino acids. CDR3 residues: CASSQRHSRESRLLA.